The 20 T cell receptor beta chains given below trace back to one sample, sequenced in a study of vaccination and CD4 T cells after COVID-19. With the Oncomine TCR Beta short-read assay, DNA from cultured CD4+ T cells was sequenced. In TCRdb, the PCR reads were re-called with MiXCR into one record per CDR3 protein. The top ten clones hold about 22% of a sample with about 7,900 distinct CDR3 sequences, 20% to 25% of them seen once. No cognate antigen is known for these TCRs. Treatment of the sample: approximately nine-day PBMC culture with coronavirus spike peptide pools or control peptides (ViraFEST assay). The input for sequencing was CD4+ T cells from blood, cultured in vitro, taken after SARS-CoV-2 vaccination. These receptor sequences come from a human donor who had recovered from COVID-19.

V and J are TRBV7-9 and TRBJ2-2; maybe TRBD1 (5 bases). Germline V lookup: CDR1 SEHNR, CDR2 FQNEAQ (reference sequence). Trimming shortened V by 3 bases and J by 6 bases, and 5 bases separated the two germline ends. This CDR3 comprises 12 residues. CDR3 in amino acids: CASSLGPGELFF. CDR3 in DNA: TGTGCCAGCAGCTTGGGGCCCGGGGAGCTGTTTTTT.

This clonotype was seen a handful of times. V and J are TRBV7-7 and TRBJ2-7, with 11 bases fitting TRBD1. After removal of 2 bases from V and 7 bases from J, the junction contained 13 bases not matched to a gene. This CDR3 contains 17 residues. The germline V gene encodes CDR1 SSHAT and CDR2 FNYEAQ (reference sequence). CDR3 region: CASSLNPGQGALGEQYF. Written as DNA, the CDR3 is TGTGCCAGCAGCTTAAACCCCGGACAGGGGGCCTTGGGTGAGCAGTACTTC.

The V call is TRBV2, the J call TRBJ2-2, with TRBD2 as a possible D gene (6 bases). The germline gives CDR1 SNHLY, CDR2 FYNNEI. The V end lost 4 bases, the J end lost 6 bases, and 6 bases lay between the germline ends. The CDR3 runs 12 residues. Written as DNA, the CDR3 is TGTGCCAGCAGTGGGGGGGCCGGGGAGCTGTTTTTT. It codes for CASSGGAGELFF.

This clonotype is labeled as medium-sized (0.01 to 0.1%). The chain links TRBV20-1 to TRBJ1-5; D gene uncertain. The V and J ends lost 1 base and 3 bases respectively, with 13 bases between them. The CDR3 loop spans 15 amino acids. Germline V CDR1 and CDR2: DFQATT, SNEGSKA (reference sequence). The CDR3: CSARGSNRANQPQHF. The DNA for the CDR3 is TGCAGTGCTAGAGGGTCAAACCGGGCCAATCAGCCCCAGCATTTT.

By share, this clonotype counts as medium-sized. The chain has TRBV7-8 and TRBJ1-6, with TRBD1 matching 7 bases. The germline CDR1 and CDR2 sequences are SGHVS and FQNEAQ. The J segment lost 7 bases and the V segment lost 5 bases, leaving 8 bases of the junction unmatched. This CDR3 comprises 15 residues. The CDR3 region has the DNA TGTGCCAGCAGCCTCGACAGGGCGGGCAATTCACCCCTCCACTTT. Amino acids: CASSLDRAGNSPLHF.

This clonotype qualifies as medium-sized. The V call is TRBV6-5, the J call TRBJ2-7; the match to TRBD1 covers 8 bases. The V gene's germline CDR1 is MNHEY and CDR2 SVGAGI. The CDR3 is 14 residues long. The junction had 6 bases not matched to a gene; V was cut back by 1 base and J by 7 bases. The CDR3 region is CASSYWDRPGEQYF. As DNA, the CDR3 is TGTGCCAGCAGTTACTGGGACAGGCCCGGGGAGCAGTACTTC.

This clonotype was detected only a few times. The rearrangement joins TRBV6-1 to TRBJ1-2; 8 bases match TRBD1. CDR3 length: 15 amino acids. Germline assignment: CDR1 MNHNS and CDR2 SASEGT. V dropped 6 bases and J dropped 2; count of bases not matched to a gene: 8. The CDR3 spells CASSKQGVPNYGYTF. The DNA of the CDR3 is TGTGCCAGCAGCAAACAGGGGGTACCGAACTATGGCTACACCTTC.

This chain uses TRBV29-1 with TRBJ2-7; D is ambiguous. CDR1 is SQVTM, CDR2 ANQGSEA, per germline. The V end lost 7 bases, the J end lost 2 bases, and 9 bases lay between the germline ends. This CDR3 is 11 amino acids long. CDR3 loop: CSARATYEQYF. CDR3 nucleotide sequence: TGCAGCGCCCGGGCCACCTACGAGCAGTACTTC.

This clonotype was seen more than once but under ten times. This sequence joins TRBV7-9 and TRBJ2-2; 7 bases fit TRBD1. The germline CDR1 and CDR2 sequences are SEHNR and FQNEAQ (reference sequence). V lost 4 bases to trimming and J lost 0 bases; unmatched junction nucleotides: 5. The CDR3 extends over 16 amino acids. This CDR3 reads CASSSQGPANTGELFF. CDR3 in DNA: TGTGCCAGCAGCTCACAGGGGCCCGCGAACACCGGGGAGCTGTTTTTT.

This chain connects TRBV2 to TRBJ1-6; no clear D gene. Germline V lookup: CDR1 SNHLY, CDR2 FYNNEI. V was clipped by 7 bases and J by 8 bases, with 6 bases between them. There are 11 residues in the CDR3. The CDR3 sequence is CASMGYSPLHF. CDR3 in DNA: TGTGCCAGCATGGGATATTCACCCCTCCACTTT.

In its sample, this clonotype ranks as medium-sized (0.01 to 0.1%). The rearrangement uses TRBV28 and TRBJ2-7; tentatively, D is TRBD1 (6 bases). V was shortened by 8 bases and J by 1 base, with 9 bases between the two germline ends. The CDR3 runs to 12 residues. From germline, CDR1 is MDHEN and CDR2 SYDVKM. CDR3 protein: CASLGASYEQYF. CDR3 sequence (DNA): TGTGCCAGCCTGGGGGCTTCCTACGAGCAGTACTTC.

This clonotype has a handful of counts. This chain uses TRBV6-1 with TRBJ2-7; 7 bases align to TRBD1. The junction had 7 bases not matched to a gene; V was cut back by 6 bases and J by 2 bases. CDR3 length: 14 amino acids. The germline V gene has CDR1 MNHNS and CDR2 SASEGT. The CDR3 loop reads CASSLPGTAYEQYF. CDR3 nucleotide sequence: TGTGCCAGCAGCCTACCCGGGACAGCCTACGAGCAGTACTTC.

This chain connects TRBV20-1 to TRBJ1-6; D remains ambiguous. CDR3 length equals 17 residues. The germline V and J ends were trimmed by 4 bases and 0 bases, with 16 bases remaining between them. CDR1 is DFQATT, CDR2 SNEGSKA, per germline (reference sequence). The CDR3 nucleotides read TGCAGTGCTAACGTTGAGCCGGTGAGCTCCTATAATTCACCCCTCCACTTT. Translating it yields CSANVEPVSSYNSPLHF.

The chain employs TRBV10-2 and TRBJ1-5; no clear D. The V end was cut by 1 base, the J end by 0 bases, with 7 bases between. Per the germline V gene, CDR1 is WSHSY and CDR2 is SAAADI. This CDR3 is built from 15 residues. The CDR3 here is CASSEWGNSNQPQHF. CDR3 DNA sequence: TGCGCCAGCAGTGAGTGGGGTAATAGCAATCAGCCCCAGCATTTT.

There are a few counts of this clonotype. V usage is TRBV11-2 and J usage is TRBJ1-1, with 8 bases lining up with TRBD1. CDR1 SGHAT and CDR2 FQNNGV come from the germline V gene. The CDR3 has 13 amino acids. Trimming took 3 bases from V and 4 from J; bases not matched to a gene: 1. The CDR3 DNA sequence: TGTGCCAGCAGCTTCACAGGGGGCACTGAAGCTTTCTTT. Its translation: CASSFTGGTEAFF.

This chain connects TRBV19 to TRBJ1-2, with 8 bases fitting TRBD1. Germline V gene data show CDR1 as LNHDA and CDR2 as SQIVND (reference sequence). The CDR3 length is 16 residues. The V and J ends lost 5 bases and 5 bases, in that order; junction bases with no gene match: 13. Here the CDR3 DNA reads TGTGCCAGTAGTGTGGCGATCGGACAGGGCGGGTATGGCTACACCTTC. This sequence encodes CASSVAIGQGGYGYTF. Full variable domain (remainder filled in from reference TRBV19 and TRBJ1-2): DGGITQSPKYLFRKEGQNVTLSCEQNLNHDAMYWYRQDPGQGLRLIYYSQIVNDFQKGDIAEGYSVSREKKESFPLTVTSAQKNPTAFYLCASSVAIGQGGYGYTFGSGTRLTVV.

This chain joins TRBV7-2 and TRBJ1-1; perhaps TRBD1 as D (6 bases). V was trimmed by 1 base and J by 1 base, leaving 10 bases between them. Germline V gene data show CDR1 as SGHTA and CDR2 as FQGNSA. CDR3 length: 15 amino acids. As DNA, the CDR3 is TGTGCCAGCAGCTTAGTCCAGGGGAAGAACACTGAAGCTTTCTTT. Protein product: CASSLVQGKNTEAFF.

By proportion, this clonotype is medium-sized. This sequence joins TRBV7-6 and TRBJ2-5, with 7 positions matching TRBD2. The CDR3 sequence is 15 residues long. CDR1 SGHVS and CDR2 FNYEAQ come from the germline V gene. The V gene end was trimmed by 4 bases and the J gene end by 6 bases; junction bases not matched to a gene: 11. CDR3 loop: CASSSRTGGLQTQYF. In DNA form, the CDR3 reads TGTGCCAGCAGCTCTCGTACGGGAGGTCTGCAGACCCAGTACTTC.

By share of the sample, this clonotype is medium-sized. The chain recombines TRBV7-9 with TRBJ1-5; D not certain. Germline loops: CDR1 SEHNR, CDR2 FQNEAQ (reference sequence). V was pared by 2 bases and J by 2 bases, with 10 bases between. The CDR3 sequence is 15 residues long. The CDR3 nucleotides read TGTGCCAGCAGCTTATCAGGTAGGGGCAATCAGCCCCAGCATTTT. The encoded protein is CASSLSGRGNQPQHF.

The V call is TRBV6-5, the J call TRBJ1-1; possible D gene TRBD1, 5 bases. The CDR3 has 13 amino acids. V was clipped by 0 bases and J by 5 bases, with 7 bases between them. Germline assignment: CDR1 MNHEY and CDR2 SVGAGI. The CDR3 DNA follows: TGTGCCAGCAGTTACTCTGAGGGGACTGAAGCTTTCTTT. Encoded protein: CASSYSEGTEAFF.